The T cell receptor beta chain described here comes from a study of blood T cells in healthy people across ages. Whole-study context: About one barcoded beta molecule was captured per two T cells (by template switching). Study-wide results and caveats: The donors' CMV status was not determined, possibly confounding changes in expanded clonotypes. A strong correlation was seen between TCR beta diversity and naive T cell percentage. Diversity was higher, and naive CD4+ cells more numerous, in long-lived donors than in aged donors.

Regarding this clonotype: The target antigen is unknown.

This CDR3 has 14 residues. Per germline, CDR1 DFQATT and CDR2 SNEGSKA (reference sequence). Next came a second PCR, run for about 7 to 12 cycles, which used a sample-barcoded 5' primer along with a J-beta primer mix. TCRdb re-analysed the 5' RACE reads in MiXCR, keeping a single row per CDR3 protein. The sample has 650,000 to 700,000 distinct CDR3 sequences, about 32% seen once. The TCR comes from a woman older than 75 in good health. The chain links TRBV20-1 to TRBJ2-4; no reliable D call. The J call may be faulty, since TRBJ2-7 better matches the DNA end. Sequencing was carried out using blood. The CDR3 DNA follows: TGCAGTGCTAGAGACTTCCTAGGGCAGTACGAGCAGTACTTC. As protein: CSARDFLGQYEQYF.